These T cell receptor beta chains were read from a single sample in a study of cytomegalovirus exposure and HLA in healthy donors. The method was immunoSEQ multiplex PCR; TCRdb's version includes in-frame clones alone and lacks a portion of them. The sample yields around 200,000 clones, roughly 85% seen once. Material for sequencing was PBMCs. Receptors originate from a woman aged 45-59 years in good health and CMV-seronegative. Both conserved end residues are part of each CDR3. D genes are given only for firm matches. Some rows mark clone size as missing; the rest say once, few, many or name a class of expanded clone.

TRBJ2-1	TRBV6-6	TRBD2	-	CASSAGTSGYNEQFF	TGTGCCAGCAGCGCCGGGACTAGCGGTTACAATGAGCAGTTCTTC
TRBJ2-2	TRBV18	-	-	CASSQIERTGELFF	TGTGCCAGCTCACAAATAGAGCGCACCGGGGAGCTGTTTTTT
TRBJ2-1	TRBV15	-	-	CATSRAGRGWGENEQFF	TGTGCCACCAGCAGAGCTGGCAGGGGGTGGGGGGAGAATGAGCAGTTCTTC
TRBJ2-3	TRBV6-4	-	-	CASSDGTSTDTQYF	TGTGCCAGCAGTGACGGGACTAGCACAGATACGCAGTATTTT
TRBJ1-2	TRBV29-1	TRBD1	-	CSVERTGGTNYGYTF	TGCAGCGTTGAGAGGACAGGGGGTACTAACTATGGCTACACCTTC
TRBJ1-2	TRBV5-4	-	-	CASSLMTGIGDGYTF	TGTGCCAGCAGCTTGATGACAGGAATCGGCGATGGCTACACCTTC
TRBJ2-2	TRBV7-2	-	once	CASSLYGGTGELFF	TGTGCCAGCAGCTTATACGGGGGTACCGGGGAGCTGTTTTTT
TRBJ1-1	TRBV5-4	TRBD1	-	CASSLPSGQGWDTEAFF	TGTGCCAGCAGCTTACCCTCGGGACAGGGCTGGGACACTGAAGCTTTCTTT
TRBJ1-5	TRBV7-2	-	-	CASSSPGNSNQPQHF	TGTGCCAGCAGCTCCCCGGGGAATAGCAATCAGCCCCAGCATTTT
TRBJ2-1	TRBV19	TRBD2	once	CASSLRGGSYNEQFF	TGTGCCAGTAGCCTCCGCGGGGGATCCTACAATGAGCAGTTCTTC
TRBJ2-7	TRBV6-6	-	-	CASSSFYEQYF	TGTGCCAGCAGTTCATTCTACGAGCAGTACTTC
TRBJ2-7	TRBV27	-	-	CASSLLVSYEQYF	TGTGCCAGCAGTTTACTCGTTTCCTACGAGCAGTACTTC
TRBJ2-1	TRBV6-5	TRBD1	-	CASSLRDSYNEQFF	TGTGCCAGCAGCCTCCGGGACAGCTACAATGAGCAGTTCTTC
TRBJ1-6	TRBV28	TRBD1	few	CASLRQGAYVNSPLHF	TGTGCCAGCCTAAGACAGGGGGCATATGTAAATTCACCCCTCCACTTT
TRBJ1-1	TRBV28	-	-	CASSPPRSGAANTEAFF	TGTGCCAGCAGTCCCCCTCGGAGTGGGGCCGCGAACACTGAAGCTTTCTTT
TRBJ2-2	TRBV14	TRBD2	-	CASSQETGLSTGELFF	TGTGCCAGCAGCCAAGAAACGGGACTATCCACCGGGGAGCTGTTTTTT
TRBJ2-4	TRBV4-1	-	few	CASSQDGSGVLNIQYF	TGCGCCAGCAGCCAAGATGGATCGGGGGTCCTGAACATTCAGTACTTC
TRBJ1-1	TRBV4-3	-	-	CASSPSTGNTEAFF	TGCGCCAGCAGCCCATCGACAGGGAACACTGAAGCTTTCTTT
TRBJ2-7	TRBV9	-	-	CASSGREYEQYF	TGTGCCAGCAGCGGTCGGGAGTACGAGCAGTACTTC
TRBJ2-7	TRBV25-1	TRBD1	-	CASSKSGTGNYEQYF	TGTGCCAGCAGTAAATCCGGGACAGGGAACTACGAGCAGTACTTC
TRBJ1-2	TRBV2	-	-	CASRAESIYGYTF	TGTGCCAGCCGCGCGGAGTCGATCTATGGCTACACCTTC
TRBJ2-7	TRBV15	-	-	CATSREGAATYEQYF	TGTGCCACCAGCAGAGAAGGGGCAGCAACCTACGAGCAGTACTTC
TRBJ1-1	TRBV5-1	-	-	CVSSLAPETKEAFF	TGCGTCAGCAGCTTGGCCCCCGAGACAAAAGAAGCTTTCTTT
TRBJ2-7	TRBV28	TRBD1	-	CASSPLPTGSYEQYF	TGTGCCAGCAGTCCCCTCCCGACAGGGTCCTACGAGCAGTACTTC
TRBJ2-7	TRBV7-8	TRBD1	few	CASSFNRGDEQYF	TGTGCCAGCAGCTTCAACAGGGGTGACGAGCAGTACTTC
TRBJ1-1	TRBV7-2	-	-	CASSFRVGGTEAFF	TGTGCCAGCAGCTTCCGGGTCGGGGGCACTGAAGCTTTCTTT
TRBJ2-2	TRBV6-4	-	-	CASSVSSWAGELFF	TGTGCCAGCAGTGTCAGTAGCTGGGCCGGGGAGCTGTTTTTT
TRBJ2-3	TRBV4-2	-	few	CASSPSGHTDTQYF	TGTGCCAGCAGCCCCAGTGGGCACACAGATACGCAGTATTTT
TRBJ1-6	TRBV7-9	TRBD1	-	CASSLRDRANSPLHF	TGTGCCAGCAGCCTCCGGGACAGGGCTAATTCACCCCTCCACTTT
TRBJ2-7	TRBV10-3	TRBD1	-	CAISDRDRGGYEQYF	TGTGCCATCAGTGATCGCGACAGGGGCGGCTACGAGCAGTACTTC
TRBJ2-1	TRBV20-1	-	-	CSANPSYEQFF	TGCAGTGCGAACCCTAGCTACGAGCAGTTCTTC
TRBJ1-1	TRBV2	-	-	CASSDRQTGAFF	TGTGCCAGCAGTGACCGGCAGACCGGGGCTTTCTTT
TRBJ2-7	TRBV7-9	TRBD1	-	CASSEDRGSYEQYF	TGTGCCAGCAGTGAGGACAGGGGCTCCTACGAGCAGTACTTC
TRBJ1-1	TRBV30	-	-	CAWSFGIMNTEAFF	TGTGCCTGGAGTTTTGGCATTATGAACACTGAAGCTTTCTTT
TRBJ2-2	TRBV29-1	-	-	CSVQGNLNTGELFF	TGCAGCGTTCAGGGAAACTTGAACACCGGGGAGCTGTTTTTT
TRBJ2-7	TRBV6-6	TRBD1	-	CASRPTGQGYEQYF	TGTGCCAGCAGACCTACGGGACAGGGTTACGAGCAGTACTTC
TRBJ1-4	TRBV28	TRBD1	-	CASPPGQGVVLDEKLFF	TGTGCCAGCCCTCCGGGACAGGGGGTAGTTCTTGATGAAAAACTGTTTTTT
TRBJ2-5	TRBV5-4	-	-	CASSPQSQETQYF	TGTGCCAGCAGCCCCCAGTCCCAAGAGACCCAGTACTTC
TRBJ2-6	TRBV19	-	-	CASSVTGRPTGANVLTF	TGTGCCAGTAGTGTCACCGGCAGGCCGACCGGGGCCAACGTCCTGACTTTC
TRBJ1-1	TRBV28	-	-	CASSSPRQYQNTEAFF	TGTGCCAGCAGTTCCCCACGACAGTATCAGAACACTGAAGCTTTCTTT
TRBJ2-5	TRBV15	TRBD1	-	CATSRVTGEVETQYF	TGTGCCACCAGCAGAGTGACAGGGGAGGTTGAGACCCAGTACTTC
TRBJ2-3	TRBV5-1	-	-	CASKAGRITDTQYF	TGCGCCAGCAAGGCGGGGCGGATTACAGATACGCAGTATTTT
TRBJ2-7	TRBV4-1	TRBD1	-	CASSQGQAFDEQYF	TGCGCCAGCAGCCAGGGACAGGCCTTTGACGAGCAGTACTTC